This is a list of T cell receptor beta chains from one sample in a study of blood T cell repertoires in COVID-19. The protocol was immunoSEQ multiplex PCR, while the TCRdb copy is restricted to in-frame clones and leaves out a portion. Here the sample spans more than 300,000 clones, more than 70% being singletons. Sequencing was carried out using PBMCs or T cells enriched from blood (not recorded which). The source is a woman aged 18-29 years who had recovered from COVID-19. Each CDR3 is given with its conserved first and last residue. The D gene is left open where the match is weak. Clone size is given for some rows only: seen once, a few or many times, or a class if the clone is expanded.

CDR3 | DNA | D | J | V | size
CASSQGTGSYGYTF | TGTGCCAGCAGCCAAGGGACAGGGAGCTATGGCTACACCTTC | TRBD1 | TRBJ1-2 | TRBV4-2 | NA
CASGWGQRNTGELFF | TGTGCCAGCGGGTGGGGACAGAGGAACACCGGGGAGCTGTTTTTT | TRBD1 | TRBJ2-2 | TRBV7-2 | NA
CASSSRDSPRDTEAFF | TGTGCCAGTAGTAGCCGGGACAGCCCGCGGGACACTGAAGCTTTCTTT | TRBD1 | TRBJ1-1 | TRBV19 | NA
CASSYRTGGYEQYF | TGTGCCAGCAGCTACCGGACAGGGGGATACGAGCAGTACTTC | TRBD1 | TRBJ2-7 | TRBV7-9 | NA
CASSLAGRESYGYTF | TGTGCCAGCAGCTTAGCTGGCAGGGAATCTTATGGCTACACCTTC | NA | TRBJ1-2 | TRBV7-9 | few
CASTKGDREQYF | TGCGCCAGCACCAAGGGAGATCGCGAGCAGTACTTC | NA | TRBJ2-7 | TRBV10-2 | NA
CASSEATSGVGTDTQYF | TGTGCCAGCAGTGAAGCCACTAGCGGGGTGGGGACAGATACGCAGTATTTT | TRBD2 | TRBJ2-3 | TRBV2 | NA
CASSYPAEPTYEQYF | TGTGCCAGCAGTTACCCCGCGGAACCAACGTACGAGCAGTACTTC | NA | TRBJ2-7 | TRBV6-6 | NA
CASSQVGRVRGVDTIYF | TGCGCCAGCAGCCAAGTAGGTAGGGTCAGGGGAGTGGACACCATATATTTT | NA | TRBJ1-3 | TRBV4-1 | once
CASSEGGHYEQYF | TGTGCCAGCAGCGAGGGAGGGCACTACGAGCAGTACTTC | TRBD2 | TRBJ2-7 | TRBV9 | NA
CASSLSGKTEAFF | TGCGCCAGCAGCTTATCAGGGAAAACTGAAGCTTTCTTT | NA | TRBJ1-1 | TRBV5-1 | NA
CSASWNHRRNSNTEAFF | TGCAGTGCTAGTTGGAACCACAGGAGAAACTCGAACACTGAAGCTTTCTTT | NA | TRBJ1-1 | TRBV20-1 | once
CASRYDRLSYEQYF | TGTGCCAGCAGATATGACAGATTGAGCTACGAGCAGTACTTC | NA | TRBJ2-7 | TRBV6-5 | NA
CASSSTGVAPYSGANVLTF | TGTGCCAGCAGCTCGACAGGGGTCGCCCCATACTCTGGGGCCAACGTCCTGACTTTC | TRBD1 | TRBJ2-6 | TRBV7-6 | NA
CASSSRTGGTSTDTQYF | TGTGCCAGCAGCTCCCGAACCGGGGGGACTAGCACAGATACGCAGTATTTT | TRBD2 | TRBJ2-3 | TRBV11-2 | NA
CASSLGQAIYGYTF | TGTGCCAGCAGCTTGGGACAGGCAATCTATGGCTACACCTTC | NA | TRBJ1-2 | TRBV5-6 | NA